This passage covers 22 T cell receptor beta chains from one sample sequenced in a study of shared clonotypes between healthy human individuals (dated by TCRdb to between 2020 and 2021). CD8 naive samples consisted of CD45RO-negative cells that were positively selected for CCR7, yielding a CD45RA+CCR7+ population without TemRA cells. The library was obtained by the immunoSEQ multiplex PCR assay. TCRdb obtained this table from immuneACCESS and retained in-frame rearrangements with V and J assigned. These tables miss some clones; where compared with another copy, unresolved V genes account for less than half of the shortfall, and the remainder is unexplained. Across this sample there are more than 2 million clones, with approximately 95% seen only once. About 1.1% of the sample is held by the ten biggest clonotypes. What was sequenced was naive CD8+ T cells sorted from blood. According to the study, the label for this sample's cell subset or site signals: CD45RA+CCR7+. The receptor source for this set is a man aged 18-30 years in good health.

The gene calls are TRBV5-4 and TRBJ2-2; the D is unclear. Trimming took off 0 bases at V and 4 bases at J, with 10 bases between the two ends. CDR3 size: 15 residues. Germline CDR1 and CDR2: SGHNT and YYREEE (reference sequence). This CDR3 is CASSLEVWGTGELFF. The CDR3 region has the DNA TGTGCCAGCAGCTTGGAGGTCTGGGGCACCGGGGAGCTGTTTTTT. The full variable domain, in which reference TRBV5-4 and TRBJ2-2 provide the parts outside the CDR3, is ETGVTQSPTHLIKTRGQQVTLRCSSQSGHNTVSWYQQALGQGPQFIFQYYREEENGRGNFPPRFSGLQFPNYSSELNVNALELDDSALYLCASSLEVWGTGELFFGEGSRLTVL.

The chain links TRBV11-2 to TRBJ2-7; D remains ambiguous. CDR3 length equals 13 residues. Germline V gene lookup returns CDR1 SGHAT and CDR2 FQNNGV. V was cut by 1 base and J by 2 bases, with 6 bases left in between. As DNA, the CDR3 is TGTGCCAGCAGCTTAGGATGGGCCTACGAGCAGTACTTC. Amino acids: CASSLGWAYEQYF.

The J gene is TRBJ1-2, the V gene TRBV4-3; 8 nucleotides agree with TRBD1. The junction had 4 bases not matched to a gene; V was cut back by 3 bases and J by 4 bases. The V gene's germline CDR1 is LGHNA and CDR2 YSLEER. The CDR3 is made up of 14 amino acids. CDR3 region: CASSQSQGGYGYTF. As DNA, the CDR3 is TGCGCCAGCAGCCAGTCACAGGGGGGCTATGGCTACACCTTC.

The rearrangement joins TRBV6-5 to TRBJ1-1; no firm D call. V dropped 2 bases and J dropped 0 bases, with 13 bases sitting between them. Looked up from germline, CDR1 is MNHEY and CDR2 is SVGAGI. This CDR3 has 16 amino acids. The CDR3, as DNA: TGTGCCAGCAGTTACGCCGCAGAACTAGTGAACACTGAAGCTTTCTTT. Translating it yields CASSYAAELVNTEAFF.

V gene TRBV6-5 combines with J gene TRBJ2-1; tentatively, D is TRBD2 (5 bases). The CDR3 loop spans 13 amino acids. Trimming took off 5 bases at V and 8 bases at J, with 13 bases between the two ends. Germline-derived CDR1 and CDR2 are MNHEY and SVGAGI. CDR3 sequence reads: CASSESSVDEQFF. For the CDR3, the DNA is TGTGCCAGCAGTGAGAGTAGCGTGGATGAGCAGTTCTTC.

J is TRBJ2-5 and V is TRBV27, with 7 positions matching TRBD1. Germline values: CDR1 MNHEY, CDR2 SMNVEV (reference sequence). After removal of 4 bases from V and 5 bases from J, the junction contained 7 bases not matched to a gene. This CDR3 is 14 amino acids long. The CDR3 here is CASSSTGVGETQYF. The CDR3 DNA follows: TGTGCCAGCAGTTCAACAGGGGTAGGGGAGACCCAGTACTTC.

The chain recombines TRBV27 with TRBJ1-6, with D unresolved. Germline V gene sequence: CDR1 MNHEY, CDR2 SMNVEV (reference sequence). This CDR3 comprises 15 residues. V lost 5 bases and J 11 bases, leaving 19 bases between the germline ends. CDR3 in amino acids: CASSPSGIRLPPLHF. In nucleotides, the CDR3 is TGTGCCAGCAGTCCGTCGGGCATTCGGCTGCCACCCCTCCACTTT.

V usage is TRBV13 and J usage is TRBJ2-6; D is possibly TRBD1 or TRBD2 (6 bases each). Germline CDR1 reads PRHDT; CDR2 reads FYEKMQ (reference sequence). V was clipped by 5 bases and J by 0 bases, with 26 bases between them. The CDR3 is 21 residues long. Written as DNA, the CDR3 is TGTGCCAGCAGCAGTAGGGGGGTTGACAGGCGTTATAGCTCTGGGGCCAACGTCCTGACTTTC. Translated, it gives CASSSRGVDRRYSSGANVLTF.

V and J are TRBV5-1 and TRBJ2-1, with TRBD2 matching 11 bases. The CDR3 is made up of 16 amino acids. V shed 0 bases, J shed 8 bases, and the junction held 7 bases outside the gene matches. The V gene's germline CDR1 is SGHRS and CDR2 YFSETQ. CDR3 protein: CASSLALAGGVDEQFF. The CDR3 nucleotides are TGCGCCAGCAGCTTGGCTCTAGCGGGGGGAGTCGATGAGCAGTTCTTC.

V gene TRBV25-1 combines with J gene TRBJ2-7; tentatively, D is TRBD2 (5 bases). Germline-derived CDR1 and CDR2 are MGHDK and SYGVNS. V gave up 3 bases and J gave up 3 bases, with 12 bases separating them. The CDR3 sequence is 14 residues long. This chain's CDR3 is CASSDPGVGYEQYF. CDR3 bases: TGTGCCAGCAGTGATCCCGGGGTGGGCTACGAGCAGTACTTC.

The V call is TRBV28, the J call TRBJ1-1, with 7 bases matching TRBD1. Germline V CDR1 and CDR2: MDHEN, SYDVKM. The V and J ends lost 3 bases and 1 base, in that order; junction bases with no gene match: 8. The CDR3 is 16 amino acids. The CDR3 here is CASSFSVRQGNTEAFF. The CDR3 DNA is TGTGCCAGCAGTTTTTCCGTCAGACAGGGGAACACTGAAGCTTTCTTT.

The rearrangement joins TRBV9 to TRBJ2-7, with TRBD1 matching over 8 bases. Germline CDR1 reads SGDLS; CDR2 reads YYNGEE. The junction had 5 bases not matched to a gene; V was cut back by 3 bases and J by 9 bases. The CDR3 is 12 amino acids. The CDR3 sequence: CASSATGEGQYF. The CDR3 bases are TGTGCCAGCAGCGCGACAGGGGAAGGGCAGTACTTC. The full variable domain, with the rest looked up from reference TRBV9 and TRBJ2-7, is DSGVTQTPKHLITATGQRVTLRCSPRSGDLSVYWYQQSLDQGLQFLIQYYNGEERAKGNILERFSAQQFPDLHSELNLSSLELGDSALYFCASSATGEGQYFGPGTRLTVT.

This sequence joins TRBV4-1 and TRBJ2-7; weak D call: TRBD2 (5 bases). The CDR3 runs 13 residues. The ends were cut back, 4 bases at V and 5 bases at J, with 12 bases in the middle. Germline CDR1 reads MGHRA; CDR2 reads YSYEKL. The CDR3 region has the DNA TGCGCCAGCAGCCTATACAGCGGCGACGAGCAGTACTTC. This translates into CASSLYSGDEQYF.

V is TRBV6-1 and J is TRBJ1-2; D remains unclear. CDR1 MNHNS and CDR2 SASEGT come from the germline V gene. The CDR3 contains 11 residues. V was shortened by 5 bases and J by 4 bases, with 5 bases between the two germline ends. CDR3 sequence reads: CASSSSYGYTF. In DNA form, the CDR3 reads TGTGCCAGCAGTTCAAGCTATGGCTACACCTTC.

The V gene is TRBV27, the J gene TRBJ2-1, with D possibly matching TRBD1 (6 bases). This CDR3 spans 14 amino acids. CDR1 is MNHEY, CDR2 SMNVEV, per germline (reference sequence). Trimming took 8 bases from V and 10 from J, leaving 21 bases between them. CDR3 nucleotide sequence: TGTGCCAGCCGCCTCAGGGGTCGGGTGTCGGAGCAGTTCTTC. Protein sequence: CASRLRGRVSEQFF.

This chain connects TRBV6-5 to TRBJ1-2; D not certain. Germline assignment: CDR1 MNHEY and CDR2 SVGAGI. The CDR3 consists of 15 residues. Trimming pared 6 bases from V and 3 bases from J, leaving 17 bases between. CDR3 amino acids: CASRFLETADYGYTF. CDR3 sequence (DNA): TGTGCCAGCAGGTTCCTAGAAACAGCGGACTATGGCTACACCTTC.

The chain recombines TRBV6-1 with TRBJ2-5; tentative D call: TRBD2 (5 bases). The CDR3 length is 10 residues. CDR1 and CDR2 from the germline V gene are MNHNS and SASEGT. The germline V and J ends were trimmed by 10 bases and 2 bases, with 5 bases remaining between them. The CDR3: CATGQETQYF. The CDR3 bases are TGTGCCACGGGGCAAGAGACCCAGTACTTC.

In nucleotides, the CDR3 is TGTGCCAGCAGTCCCCTAGCGGGAGTGGGGGCAGATACGCAGTATTTT. Amino acids: CASSPLAGVGADTQYF. This chain joins TRBV27 and TRBJ2-3, with TRBD2 matching over 10 bases. The CDR3 has 16 amino acids. J gave up 4 bases and V 5 bases, and 9 bases lay outside the gene matches. Germline values: CDR1 MNHEY, CDR2 SMNVEV (reference sequence).

The chain's CDR3 is CASSGVGNWYEQYF. Written as DNA, the CDR3 is TGTGCCAGCAGCGGGGTAGGGAATTGGTACGAGCAGTACTTC. The chain couples TRBV5-5 to TRBJ2-7, with unresolved D. The CDR3 is 14 residues long. Germline V gene data show CDR1 as SGHKS and CDR2 as YYEKEE (reference sequence). Trimming left V 4 bases short and J 4 bases short, with 15 bases between.

The chain couples TRBV10-3 to TRBJ1-4; weak D call: TRBD1 (5 bases). CDR1 is ENHRY and CDR2 is SYGVKD in the germline V gene. V was clipped by 0 bases and J by 6 bases, with 11 bases between them. This CDR3 region has 15 residues. This CDR3 is CAISESRGKDEKLFF. DNA of the CDR3: TGTGCCATCAGTGAGTCTCGGGGGAAGGATGAAAAACTGTTTTTT.

This rearrangement joins TRBV5-4 to TRBJ2-5; D possibly corresponds to TRBD1 (5 bases). V lost 3 bases and J 2 bases, leaving 8 bases between the germline ends. The CDR3 totals 13 residues. Germline assignment: CDR1 SGHNT and CDR2 YYREEE (reference sequence). DNA for the CDR3: TGTGCCAGCAGCTCTGGACAACAAGAGACCCAGTACTTC. Protein sequence: CASSSGQQETQYF.

V gene TRBV28 combines with J gene TRBJ2-7; weak D call: TRBD2 (5 bases). Germline V gene data show CDR1 as MDHEN and CDR2 as SYDVKM. The CDR3 extends over 13 amino acids. Trimming pared 6 bases from V and 2 bases from J, leaving 11 bases between. The CDR3 protein is CASSSDGTYEQYF. The CDR3 DNA follows: TGTGCCAGCAGCTCGGACGGGACCTACGAGCAGTACTTC.